The 18 T cell receptor beta chains listed next were all sequenced from one sample in a study of beta chain features in type 1 diabetes. The isolated RNA, all of it, was reverse transcribed, so expressed TCRB transcripts were what got sequenced. This table comes from immunoSEQ multiplex PCR, and its TCRdb copy is limited to in-frame clones, with some not included. The table lists fewer than 250,000 clones, around 14% of them singletons. Sequenced input: naive CD4+ T cells from blood. Source of these receptors: a woman between 40 and 55 years old in good health.

This clone was found a few times. The chain combines TRBV5-6 with TRBJ2-2; TRBD2 might be the D (5 bases). Trimming shortened V by 4 bases and J by 4 bases, and 17 bases separated the two germline ends. The CDR3 covers 16 residues. Looked up from germline, CDR1 is SGHDT and CDR2 is YYEEEE. The CDR3 spells CASSVVSSYFTGELFF. CDR3 DNA: TGTGCCAGCAGCGTAGTGTCTAGCTATTTCACCGGGGAGCTGTTTTTT.

This clone was detected only a few times. The chain uses TRBV4-1 and TRBJ1-1; 12 bases match TRBD1. Germline V gene lookup returns CDR1 MGHRA and CDR2 YSYEKL. After removal of 4 bases from V and 5 bases from J, the junction contained 5 bases not matched to a gene. The CDR3 consists of 15 residues. In nucleotides, the CDR3 is TGCGCCAGCAGCCTACGGGACAGGGGGCCAACTGAAGCTTTCTTT. Translation: CASSLRDRGPTEAFF.

This clone was detected only a few times. This chain connects TRBV25-1 to TRBJ1-4; D ambiguous. The CDR3 is 13 residues long. Germline assignment: CDR1 MGHDK and CDR2 SYGVNS. With 2 bases removed from V and 13 bases from J, the gap between germline ends came to 14 bases. CDR3 DNA: TGTGCCAGCAGTGAACCGGGCCCCGGGAGACTGTTTTTT. Translating it yields CASSEPGPGRLFF.

The chain has TRBV7-2 and TRBJ1-3; D uncertain. Germline V gene data show CDR1 as SGHTA and CDR2 as FQGNSA. Trimming took off 0 bases at V and 1 base at J, with 4 bases between the two ends. CDR3 length equals 14 residues. The CDR3 here is CASSLASSGNTIYF. The CDR3 DNA sequence: TGTGCCAGCAGCTTAGCGAGTTCTGGAAACACCATATATTTT.

This sequence joins TRBV7-9 and TRBJ2-1, with 11 positions matching TRBD2. V lost 5 bases to trimming and J lost 9 bases; unmatched junction nucleotides: 9. Per the germline V gene, CDR1 is SEHNR and CDR2 is FQNEAQ (reference sequence). The CDR3 spans 15 residues. The CDR3 DNA sequence: TGTGCCAGCAGCCCGGGACTAGCGGTCTCGGCTGAGCAGTTCTTC. It is translated as CASSPGLAVSAEQFF.

This clone has a handful of counts. The chain recombines TRBV19 with TRBJ2-1; 13 bases are shared with TRBD2. CDR1 is LNHDA, CDR2 SQIVND, per germline (reference sequence). The CDR3 covers 16 residues. V was clipped by 6 bases and J by 9 bases; unmatched bases: 11. In DNA, the CDR3 is TGTGCCAGTAGCCCAACTAGCGGGGGGGCCTTCAGTGAGCAGTTCTTC. Translating gives CASSPTSGGAFSEQFF.

V is TRBV6-6 and J is TRBJ2-5; no firm D call. Germline loops: CDR1 MNHNY, CDR2 SVGAGI (reference sequence). The CDR3 has 13 amino acids. V was cut by 6 bases and J by 4 bases, with 12 bases left in between. The CDR3 nucleotides read TGTGCCAGCAGCCTAAGCAATCCAGAGACCCAGTACTTC. This sequence encodes CASSLSNPETQYF.

This clone was observed a handful of times. CDR3 protein: CASSTGHNTGELFF. The CDR3 coding sequence is TGTGCCAGTAGTACGGGACACAACACCGGGGAGCTGTTTTTT. The chain has TRBV19 and TRBJ2-2; tentative D call: TRBD1 (6 bases). The CDR3 has 14 amino acids. CDR1 LNHDA and CDR2 SQIVND come from the germline V gene (reference sequence). Trimming took off 4 bases at V and 2 bases at J, with 8 bases between the two ends.

This chain uses TRBV7-9 with TRBJ2-2, with 10 bases that match TRBD1. V shed 5 bases and J 6 bases; nucleotides not matched to a gene: 6. Germline V gene lookup returns CDR1 SEHNR and CDR2 FQNEAQ (reference sequence). The CDR3 runs 15 residues. This CDR3 is CASSPGTGDPGELFF. The CDR3 nucleotides are TGTGCCAGCAGCCCAGGGACAGGGGATCCCGGGGAGCTGTTTTTT.

The chain uses TRBV6-6 and TRBJ2-7; D not resolved. Deletions cut 5 bases from V and 2 bases from J, with 4 bases between. The CDR3 is 11 amino acids. Looked up from germline, CDR1 is MNHNY and CDR2 is SVGAGI (reference sequence). CDR3 nucleotides: TGTGCCAGCAGTCAGACCTACGAGCAGTACTTC. It encodes CASSQTYEQYF.

This clone occurred a few times. The chain employs TRBV7-2 and TRBJ1-2; no clear D. The CDR3 covers 13 residues. The V end was cut by 5 bases, the J end by 0 bases, with 7 bases between. Germline CDR1 and CDR2: SGHTA and FQGNSA. The CDR3 reads CASSTQANYGYTF. As DNA, the CDR3 is TGTGCCAGCAGCACCCAGGCTAACTATGGCTACACCTTC.

V gene TRBV7-8 combines with J gene TRBJ2-7; D is uncertain. Trimming stripped 1 base from V and 2 bases from J, with 12 bases between. Per germline, CDR1 SGHVS and CDR2 FQNEAQ. The CDR3 has 15 residues. CDR3 DNA sequence: TGTGCCAGCAGCTTAGACCGTTGGCGGACCTACGAGCAGTACTTC. This translates into CASSLDRWRTYEQYF.

This clone was detected only a few times. The gene calls are TRBV29-1 and TRBJ2-7; tentative D call: TRBD1 (5 bases). CDR1 SQVTM and CDR2 ANQGSEA come from the germline V gene. Trimming stripped 4 bases from V and 0 bases from J, with 13 bases between. The CDR3 length is 14 residues. CDR3 sequence (DNA): TGCAGCGTTGCAGGGCACTCGGCCTCCTACGAGCAGTACTTC. Translation: CSVAGHSASYEQYF.

This chain uses TRBV6-5 with TRBJ1-1; D not resolved. Trimming left V 5 bases short and J 2 bases short, with 12 bases between. CDR3 length: 14 residues. Germline-derived CDR1 and CDR2 are MNHEY and SVGAGI. For the CDR3, the DNA is TGTGCCAGCAGTCGCAGAAGGAGCAACACTGAAGCTTTCTTT. Protein sequence: CASSRRRSNTEAFF.

CDR3: CASSYSTGYGYTF. The DNA for the CDR3 is TGTGCCAGCAGTTACTCGACGGGCTATGGCTACACCTTC. This chain uses TRBV6-5 with TRBJ1-2; D ambiguous. This CDR3 has 13 residues. Trimming removed 0 bases from V and 4 bases from J, with 6 bases in between. In germline, CDR1 is MNHEY, CDR2 SVGAGI.

Only a few counts were recorded for this clone. The chain couples TRBV5-1 to TRBJ2-2, with a possible D match to TRBD1 (5 bases). Trimming stripped 1 base from V and 5 bases from J, with 12 bases between. The CDR3 is 15 residues long. Germline V gene data show CDR1 as SGHRS and CDR2 as YFSETQ. CDR3 amino acids: CASSLSTRQTGELFF. For the CDR3, the DNA is TGCGCCAGCAGCTTGTCGACCAGACAGACCGGGGAGCTGTTTTTT.

This chain uses TRBV5-1 with TRBJ1-2; tentative D call: TRBD1 (6 bases). V was trimmed by 0 bases and J by 4 bases, leaving 13 bases between them. Per germline, CDR1 SGHRS and CDR2 YFSETQ. The CDR3 is made up of 15 amino acids. The CDR3 nucleotides are TGCGCCAGCAGCTTGGCCCTGGACAGATCCTATGGCTACACCTTC. It codes for CASSLALDRSYGYTF.

This clone has just a few counts. The chain carries TRBV16 and TRBJ2-6; 8 nucleotides match TRBD1. Per the germline V gene, CDR1 is KGHSY and CDR2 is FQNENV. The CDR3 has 16 residues. J gave up 1 base and V 6 bases, and 5 bases lay outside the gene matches. Written as DNA, the CDR3 is TGTGCCAGCAGTCTGGACAGGGTGTCTGGGGCCAACGTCCTGACTTTC. As protein: CASSLDRVSGANVLTF.